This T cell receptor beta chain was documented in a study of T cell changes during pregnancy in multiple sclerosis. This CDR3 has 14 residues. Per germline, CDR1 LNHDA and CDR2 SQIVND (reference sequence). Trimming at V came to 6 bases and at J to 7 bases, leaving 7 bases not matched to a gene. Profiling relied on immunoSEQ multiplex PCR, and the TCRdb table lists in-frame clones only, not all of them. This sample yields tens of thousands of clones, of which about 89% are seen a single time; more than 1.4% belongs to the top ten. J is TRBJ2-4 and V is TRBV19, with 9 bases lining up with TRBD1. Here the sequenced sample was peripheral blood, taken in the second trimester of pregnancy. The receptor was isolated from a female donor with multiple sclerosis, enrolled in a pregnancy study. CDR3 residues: CASRAGTGPNIQYF. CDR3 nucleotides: TGTGCCAGTAGAGCCGGGACAGGGCCCAACATTCAGTACTTC. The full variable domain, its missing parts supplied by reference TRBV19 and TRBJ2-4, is DGGITQSPKYLFRKEGQNVTLSCEQNLNHDAMYWYRQDPGQGLRLIYYSQIVNDFQKGDIAEGYSVSREKKESFPLTVTSAQKNPTAFYLCASRAGTGPNIQYFGAGTRLSVL.